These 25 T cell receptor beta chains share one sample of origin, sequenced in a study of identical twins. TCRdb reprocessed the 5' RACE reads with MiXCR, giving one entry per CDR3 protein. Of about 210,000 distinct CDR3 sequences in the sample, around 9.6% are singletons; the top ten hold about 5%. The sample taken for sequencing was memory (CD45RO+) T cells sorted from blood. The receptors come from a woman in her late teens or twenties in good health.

CDR3 bases: TGCGCCAGCAGCTTGGTAGTCCAGGGTCCTTATGGCTACACCTTC. Translation: CASSLVVQGPYGYTF. V gene TRBV5-1 combines with J gene TRBJ1-2; D is possibly TRBD1 (5 bases). Trimming stripped 0 bases from V and 5 bases from J, with 14 bases between. The CDR3 runs to 15 residues. CDR1 SGHRS and CDR2 YFSETQ come from the germline V gene.

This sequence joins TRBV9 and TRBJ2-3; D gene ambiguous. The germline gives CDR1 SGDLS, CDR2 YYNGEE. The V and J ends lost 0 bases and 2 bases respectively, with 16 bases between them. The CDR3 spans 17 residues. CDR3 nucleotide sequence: TGTGCCAGCAGCGTAGGCCCTCTACCTATCTACACAGATACGCAGTATTTT. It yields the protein CASSVGPLPIYTDTQYF.

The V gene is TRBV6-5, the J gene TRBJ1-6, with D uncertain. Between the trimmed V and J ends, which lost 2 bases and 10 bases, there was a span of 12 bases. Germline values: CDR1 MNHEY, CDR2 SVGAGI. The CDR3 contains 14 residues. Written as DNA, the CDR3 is TGTGCCAGCAGTTACGGGCAGGTTGGGTCACCCCTCCACTTT. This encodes CASSYGQVGSPLHF.

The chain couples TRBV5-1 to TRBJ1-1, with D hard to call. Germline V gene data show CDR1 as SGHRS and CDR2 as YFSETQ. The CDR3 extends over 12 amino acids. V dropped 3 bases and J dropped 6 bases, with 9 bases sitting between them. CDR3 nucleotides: TGCGCCAGCAGCTCAGACGGACCTGAAGCTTTCTTT. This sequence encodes CASSSDGPEAFF.

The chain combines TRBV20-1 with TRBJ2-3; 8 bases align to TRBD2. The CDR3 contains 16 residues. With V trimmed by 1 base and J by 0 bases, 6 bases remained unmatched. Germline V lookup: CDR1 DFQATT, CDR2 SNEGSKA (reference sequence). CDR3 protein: CSARVSGGASTDTQYF. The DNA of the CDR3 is TGCAGTGCTAGAGTAAGCGGGGGAGCTAGCACAGATACGCAGTATTTT.

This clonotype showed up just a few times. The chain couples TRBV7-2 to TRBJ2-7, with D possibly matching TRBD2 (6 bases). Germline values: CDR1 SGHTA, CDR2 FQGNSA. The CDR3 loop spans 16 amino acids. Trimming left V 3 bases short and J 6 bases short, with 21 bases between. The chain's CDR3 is CASSFGGLTGRGEQYF. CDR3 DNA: TGTGCCAGCAGCTTCGGGGGTCTAACGGGACGGGGCGAGCAGTACTTC.

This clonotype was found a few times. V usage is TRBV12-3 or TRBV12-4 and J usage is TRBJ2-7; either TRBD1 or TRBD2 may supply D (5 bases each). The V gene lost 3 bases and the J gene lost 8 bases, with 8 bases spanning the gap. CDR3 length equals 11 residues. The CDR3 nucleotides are TGTGCCAGCAGTTTGGGACGGAAGCAGTACTTC. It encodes CASSLGRKQYF.

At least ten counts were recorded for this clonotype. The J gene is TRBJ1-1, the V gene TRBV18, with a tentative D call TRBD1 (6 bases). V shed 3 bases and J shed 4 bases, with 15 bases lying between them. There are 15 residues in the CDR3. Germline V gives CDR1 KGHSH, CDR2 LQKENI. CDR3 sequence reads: CASSPQQGGGTEAFF. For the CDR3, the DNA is TGTGCCAGCTCACCGCAACAGGGCGGGGGCACTGAAGCTTTCTTT.

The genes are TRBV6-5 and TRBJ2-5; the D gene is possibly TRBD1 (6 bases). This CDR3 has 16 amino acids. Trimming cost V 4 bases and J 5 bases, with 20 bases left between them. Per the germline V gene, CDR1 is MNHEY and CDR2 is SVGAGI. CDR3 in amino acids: CASSSDPDRVRETQYF. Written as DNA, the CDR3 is TGTGCCAGCAGTTCCGACCCGGACAGAGTAAGGGAGACCCAGTACTTC.

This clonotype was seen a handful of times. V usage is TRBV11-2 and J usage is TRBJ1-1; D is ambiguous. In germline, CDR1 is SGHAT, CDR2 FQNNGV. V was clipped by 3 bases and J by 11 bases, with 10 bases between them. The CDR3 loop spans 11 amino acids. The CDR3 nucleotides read TGTGCCAGCAGCTTCGTAGATGGTGCTTTCTTT. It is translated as CASSFVDGAFF. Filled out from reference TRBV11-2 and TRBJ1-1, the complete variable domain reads EAGVAQSPRYKIIEKRQSVAFWCNPISGHATLYWYQQILGQGPKLLIQFQNNGVVDDSQLPKDRFSAERLKGVDSTLKIQPAKLEDSAVYLCASSFVDGAFFGQGTRLTVV.

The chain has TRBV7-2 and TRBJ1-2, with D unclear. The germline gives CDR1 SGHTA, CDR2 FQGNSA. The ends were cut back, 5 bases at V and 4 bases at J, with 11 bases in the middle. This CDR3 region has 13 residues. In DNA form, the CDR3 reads TGTGCCAGCAGCCAAGGGTCAGGCTATGGCTACACCTTC. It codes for CASSQGSGYGYTF.

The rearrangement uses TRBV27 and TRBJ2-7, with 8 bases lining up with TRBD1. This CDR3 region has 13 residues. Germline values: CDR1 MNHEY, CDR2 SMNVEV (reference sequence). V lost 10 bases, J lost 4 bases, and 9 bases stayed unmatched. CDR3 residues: CATMTGASYEQYF. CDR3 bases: TGTGCCACCATGACAGGGGCCTCTTACGAGCAGTACTTC.

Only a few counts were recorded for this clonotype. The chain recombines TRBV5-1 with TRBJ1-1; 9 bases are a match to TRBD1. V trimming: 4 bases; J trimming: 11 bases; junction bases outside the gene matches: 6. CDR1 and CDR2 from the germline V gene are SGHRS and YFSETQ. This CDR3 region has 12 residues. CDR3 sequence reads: CASSQQGAGAFF. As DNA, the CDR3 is TGCGCCAGCAGCCAACAGGGGGCCGGTGCTTTCTTT.

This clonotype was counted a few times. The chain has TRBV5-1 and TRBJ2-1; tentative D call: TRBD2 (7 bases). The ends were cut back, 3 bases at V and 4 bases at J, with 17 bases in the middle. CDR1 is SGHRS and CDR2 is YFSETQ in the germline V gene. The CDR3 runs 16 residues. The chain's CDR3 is CASSSMAGASYNEQFF. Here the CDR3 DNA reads TGCGCCAGCAGCTCGATGGCGGGGGCCTCTTACAATGAGCAGTTCTTC.

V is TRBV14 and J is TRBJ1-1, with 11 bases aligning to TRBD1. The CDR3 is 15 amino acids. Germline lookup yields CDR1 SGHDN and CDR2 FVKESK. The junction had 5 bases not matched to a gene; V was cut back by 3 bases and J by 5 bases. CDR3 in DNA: TGTGCCAGCAGCCACTGGACAGGGGGCAGGACTGAAGCTTTCTTT. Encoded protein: CASSHWTGGRTEAFF.

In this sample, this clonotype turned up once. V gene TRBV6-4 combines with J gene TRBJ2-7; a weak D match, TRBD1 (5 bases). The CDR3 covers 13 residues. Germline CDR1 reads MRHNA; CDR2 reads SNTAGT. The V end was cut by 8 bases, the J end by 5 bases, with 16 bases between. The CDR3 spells CASGPTDSNEQYF. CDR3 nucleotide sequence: TGTGCCAGCGGGCCGACAGACAGTAACGAGCAGTACTTC.

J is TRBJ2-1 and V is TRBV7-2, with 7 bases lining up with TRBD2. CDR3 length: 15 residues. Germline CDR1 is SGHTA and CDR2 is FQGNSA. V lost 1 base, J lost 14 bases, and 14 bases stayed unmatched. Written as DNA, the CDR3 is TGTGCCAGCAGCTTAGGACTAGCTCTCGGGGAGAAGGAGTTCTTC. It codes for CASSLGLALGEKEFF.

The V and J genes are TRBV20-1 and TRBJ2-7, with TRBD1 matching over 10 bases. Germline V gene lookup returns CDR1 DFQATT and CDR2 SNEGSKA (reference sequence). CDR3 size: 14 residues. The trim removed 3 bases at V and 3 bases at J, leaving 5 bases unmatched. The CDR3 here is CSARRTGGIYEQYF. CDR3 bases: TGCAGTGCTAGGAGGACAGGGGGAATCTACGAGCAGTACTTC.

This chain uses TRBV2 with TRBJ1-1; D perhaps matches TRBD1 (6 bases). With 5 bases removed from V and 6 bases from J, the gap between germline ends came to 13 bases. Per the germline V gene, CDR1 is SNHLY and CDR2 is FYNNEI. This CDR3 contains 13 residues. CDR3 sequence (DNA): TGTGCCAGCAGTTCCACAGGGACCGCTGAAGCTTTCTTT. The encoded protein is CASSSTGTAEAFF.

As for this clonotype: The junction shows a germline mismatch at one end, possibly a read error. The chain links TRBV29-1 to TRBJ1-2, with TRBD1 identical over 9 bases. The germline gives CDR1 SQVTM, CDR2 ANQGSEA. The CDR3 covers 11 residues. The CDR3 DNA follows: TGCAGCGTGGCCCAGGGACAGGGCCTCCTCTTC. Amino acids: CSVAQGQGLLF.

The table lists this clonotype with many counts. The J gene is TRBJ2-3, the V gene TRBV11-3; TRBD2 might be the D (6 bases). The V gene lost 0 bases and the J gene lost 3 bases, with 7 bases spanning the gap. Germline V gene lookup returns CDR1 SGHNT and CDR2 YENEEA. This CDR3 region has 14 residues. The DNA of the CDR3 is TGTGCCAGCAGCTTAGACGGGACTACAGATACGCAGTATTTT. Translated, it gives CASSLDGTTDTQYF. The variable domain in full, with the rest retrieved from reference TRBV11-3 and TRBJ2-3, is EAGVVQSPRYKIIEKKQPVAFWCNPISGHNTLYWYLQNLGQGPELLIRYENEEAVDDSQLPKDRFSAERLKGVDSTLKIQPAELGDSAVYLCASSLDGTTDTQYFGPGTRLTVL.

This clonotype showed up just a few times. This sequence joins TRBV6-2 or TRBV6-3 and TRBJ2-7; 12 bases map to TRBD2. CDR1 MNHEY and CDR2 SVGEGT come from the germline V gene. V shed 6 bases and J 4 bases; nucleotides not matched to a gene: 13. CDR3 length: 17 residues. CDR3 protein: CASSPYDRLAGEYEQYF. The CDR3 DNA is TGTGCCAGCAGCCCATACGACAGACTAGCGGGAGAATACGAGCAGTACTTC.

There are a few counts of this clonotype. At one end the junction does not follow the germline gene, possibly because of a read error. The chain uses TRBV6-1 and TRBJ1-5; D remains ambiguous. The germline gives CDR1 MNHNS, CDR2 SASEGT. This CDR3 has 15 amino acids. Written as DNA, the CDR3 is TGTGCCAGCAGGGAAGAGTTCTATAGCAATCAGCCCCAGCATTTT. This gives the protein CASREEFYSNQPQHF.

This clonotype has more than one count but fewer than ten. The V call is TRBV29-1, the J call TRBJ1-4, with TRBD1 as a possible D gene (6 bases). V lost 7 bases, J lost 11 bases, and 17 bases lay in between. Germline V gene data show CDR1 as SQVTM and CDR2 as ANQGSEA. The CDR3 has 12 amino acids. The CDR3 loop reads CSALTNGQKLFF. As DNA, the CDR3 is TGCAGCGCCCTCACCAATGGACAGAAACTGTTTTTT.

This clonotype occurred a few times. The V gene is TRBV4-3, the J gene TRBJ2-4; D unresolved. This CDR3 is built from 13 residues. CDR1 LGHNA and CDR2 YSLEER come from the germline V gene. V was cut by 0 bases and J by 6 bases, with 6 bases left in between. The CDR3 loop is CASSQELTNIQYF. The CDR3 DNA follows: TGCGCCAGCAGCCAAGAACTAACAAACATTCAGTACTTC.